This T cell receptor (beta chain) comes out of a study of cytomegalovirus exposure and HLA in healthy donors (dated by TCRdb to the late 2010s). As for the study more broadly: In an earlier analysis of 587 of the donors, 276 Gb of sequence data and 117 million unique TCR beta sequences from roughly 180 million T cells were reported. A later analysis re-examined previously published TCR beta repertoires from about 700 donors and added high-resolution HLA genotyping to investigate patterns of TCR occurrence. A later genetic analysis used genome-wide SNP genotypes for about three fifths of the 666 donors, treating that subset as a discovery cohort. HLA typing covered class I and class II loci at four-digit resolution. Among about 390 genotyped donors of the cohort, an average of around 240,000 unique TCR beta nucleotide sequences were sequenced per donor, approximately 20% of them non-productive. Donor age, sex, ethnicity and CMV serostatus were collected together with the repertoire data. Using immunosequencing, the study profiled T cell repertoires from about 650 subjects and related those repertoires to cytomegalovirus serostatus. Typing coverage differed by locus: A, B, C, DRB1 and DQB1 were typed in about 620-640 donors, DQA1 in 500 to 550, DPA1 in 600 to 610, and DPB1 in 450 to 480. Every discovery cohort repertoire had been produced on one sequencing platform. An earlier analysis of roughly 580 of the donors used high-throughput TCR beta sequencing to judge whether each TCR beta V gene segment behaved as functional or pseudogenic. In the later analysis, no new phenotypic data were used to find candidate immune exposures; instead, reliance was placed on TCR beta sequences and their occurrence across donors. The study combined high-throughput TCR immunosequencing, statistical association of individual TCRs with disease status, and machine learning to predict cytomegalovirus infection status. Along with the 666-subject first cohort, a separate validation cohort of about 110 different subjects was used. The study aimed to test whether cataloging public T cell receptors could reveal signatures of past pathogen exposure. An early release covering roughly 600 HLA-typed donors comprised about 290 gigabases of sequencing data and tens of millions of unique TCR sequences. Several DR-DQ haplotypes were handled as single units for association and clustering, since linkage in the cohort was strong. Among the approximately 430 genotyped donors, about 85% belonged to the genetic ancestry cluster associated with self-reported Caucasian donors. Study-wide findings and limitations: At a false discovery rate of 0.05, a later analysis linked 16,000 or so TCR beta sequences to specific HLA alleles. The authors suggested that the approach could potentially be extended to other disease states and immunological phenotypes. In a later analysis, most CMV-associated TCR beta chains were found to appear HLA-restricted, with HLA associations seemingly driven largely by CMV exposure. In vitro tests confirmed that a few of the cytomegalovirus-associated TCR beta chains recognize cytomegalovirus antigens. An association between a missense DCLRE1C variant and V-gene and J-gene trimming of TCR beta chains was found in a later genetic analysis and replicated in an independent cohort. HLA typing was unavailable for some donors at each locus, so association tests used only the typed subset. The only immune exposure information available for the cohort was CMV serostatus. The sequencing pipeline was judged likely to have produced a cluster of highly shared sequence variants as a technical artifact. Compared with equally common non-associated chains, HLA-associated TCR beta chains in a later analysis were more clonally expanded and had lower generation probabilities. Correlated functional status among segregating V segments might reflect linkage disequilibrium, but an unknown experimental factor could not be ruled out. Roughly uniform sequencing depth across donors was assumed in presence/absence analyses, although this assumption may not hold. Assigning TCR associations to individual alleles was difficult when HLA alleles, especially DR and DQ, strongly co-occurred. A total of roughly 160 TCR beta chains were listed by the study as associated with cytomegalovirus. Across donors, most TCR sequences were observed very rarely, whereas some public TCRs were present in many individuals. The cohort was sequenced for TCR beta chains only, and without alpha or paired-chain data the features that could be detected were limited. Several of the top co-occurrence clusters appeared to be linked to parvovirus B19, influenza, CMV and Epstein-Barr virus, according to a later analysis. Some IMGT-functional V segments, including TRBV6-2 and TRBV6-3, could not be distinguished by the 87-base-pair reads and were therefore excluded. In a later analysis, TCR association rates were found to vary across HLA loci, with the most associated TCRs seen for DRB1 alleles and the fewest for HLA-C alleles. The classifier was reported to diagnose cytomegalovirus status with high specificity and sensitivity in both the original and validation cohorts. The earlier analysis of a few hundred of the donors excluded 15 to 20 rarely observed V segments, including chromosome 9 orphons, because counts were too low. In a later genetic analysis, fewer N-insertions in productive TCRs were reported among donors in an Asian-associated ancestry cluster than the 666-donor mean. An earlier analysis of around 540 of the donors showed that most TCR beta V segments appeared in productive rearrangements either about 87% or about 30% of the time, which broadly matched IMGT annotations. A further reported finding was that TCR beta sequences accurately predicted the HLA-A and HLA-B alleles for most subjects in the first cohort.

A remark on this clone: What antigen it recognizes has not been identified. Base qualities are not provided; no much larger clone lies one nucleotide away.

Library method: the immunoSEQ multiplex PCR assay. For the multiplex PCR, a mixture combining 60 forward primers for TCR Vbeta segments and 13 reverse primers for TCR Jbeta segments was used. Amplification of the CDR3 region of rearranged TCR beta genes was performed with a multiplex PCR assay on genomic DNA. The amplified TCR beta libraries were sequenced on the Illumina HiSeq System as 87-base-pair reads. The original methods were these. A later analysis counted 65 million to 90 million unique TCR beta chains across the 550 to 700 repertoires, and 9.5 million to 11 million of these chains were shared by at least two donors. Raw reads were error-corrected and collapsed into unique sequences with a nearest-neighbor algorithm that merged closely related sequences to remove PCR and sequencing errors. V, D and J gene segments were assigned by aligning CDR3 sequences to IMGT reference sequences. For a sequence to be retained, at least a six-nucleotide match to both a V gene segment and a J gene segment was required. Rearrangements were classified as productive when the CDR3 lacked stop codons and remained in frame with V and J, and all other rearrangements were classified as non-productive. CDR3 was defined according to IMGT convention as the region running from the second conserved V-encoded cysteine to the conserved J-encoded phenylalanine. The earlier analysis of a few hundred of the donors excluded sequences that lacked an unambiguous match to a single V gene segment. In an earlier analysis of approximately 590 of the donors, V segments were called functional above 56.7% productive rearrangements and were called segregating when the between-donor standard deviation exceeded 5%. A statistical classification framework was built for diagnosing cytomegalovirus status from the catalog of TCR beta chain sequences. V and J gene assignment, in a later analysis, came from comparing TCR nucleotide sequences with IMGT/GENE-DB human TR gene sequences. Using the TCRdist pipeline, a later analysis assigned CDR3 sequences along with most-parsimonious VDJ recombination scenarios. In a later analysis, each TCR beta chain was defined by its CDR3 amino acid sequence together with its V-gene family, and reads lacking a unique V-gene family were excluded. In a later analysis, nearly 600 highly shared, low-generation-probability nucleotide sequences were removed to address suspected cross-contamination and a sequencing artifact. In a later analysis, a clonal expansion index for each public chain was calculated from normalized within-repertoire ranks of inferred template counts. In a later analysis, generation probabilities were computed using a VDJ recombination model fitted to out-of-frame rearrangements, and the results were checked against IGoR. Hypergeometric tests were used in a later analysis to score TCR-TCR, TCR-HLA and TCR-CMV co-occurrence, with a repertoire-size bias correction applied to the TCR pairs. In a later analysis, false discovery rates were estimated by permuting HLA or CMV assignments 20 times. In a later analysis, co-occurring TCRs were grouped using DBSCAN, and TCRdist sequence similarity was added for clustering within HLA-allele-positive subsets. Repertoires with fewer than 30,000 or more than 120,000 public chains, plus five repertoires with anomalous nucleotide sharing, were excluded from co-occurrence clustering. In its TCRdb copy, this immuneACCESS table keeps in-frame sequences only and misses some clones. Where compared with another copy, unresolved V genes explain less than half of these, and the others have no known cause. V and J calls and clone size follow that table, whereas D and trimming were derived from the DNA. This sample is represented by around 200,000 clones; almost 80% of them were singletons. The ten largest clones add up to around 1.7% of the sample.

From a lookup of the germline V gene (reference sequence), CDR1 and CDR2 are SGHKS and YYEKEE. The CDR3 measures 17 amino acids from cysteine to phenylalanine. Only CDR3 DNA is held: 51 bases, read in frame from base 1. V trim: 3 bases; J trim: 0 bases; unmatched bases: 8. The cohort comprised around 700 healthy bone marrow donors. Cohort members were all nominally healthy when sampled, although unrecorded immune exposures were likely present. The donor tested CMV seronegative and was one of the 352 seronegative cohort members. Every donor gave a peripheral blood sample, and the peripheral blood mononuclear cells from that sample were used for TCR beta sequencing. Genomic DNA was extracted from the blood cell samples with the Qiagen DNeasy Blood Extraction Kit.

This clonotype was sampled from a man between 18 and 29 years old in good health and CMV-seronegative. Sequenced: PBMCs. The chain is encoded by TRBV5-5 joined to TRBJ1-5; 8 bases in the junction line up with TRBD1. The CDR3 sequence is CASSSTRGRNSNQPQHF. The nucleotides read TGTGCCAGCAGCTCAACCAGGGGGCGGAATAGCAATCAGCCCCAGCATTTT.